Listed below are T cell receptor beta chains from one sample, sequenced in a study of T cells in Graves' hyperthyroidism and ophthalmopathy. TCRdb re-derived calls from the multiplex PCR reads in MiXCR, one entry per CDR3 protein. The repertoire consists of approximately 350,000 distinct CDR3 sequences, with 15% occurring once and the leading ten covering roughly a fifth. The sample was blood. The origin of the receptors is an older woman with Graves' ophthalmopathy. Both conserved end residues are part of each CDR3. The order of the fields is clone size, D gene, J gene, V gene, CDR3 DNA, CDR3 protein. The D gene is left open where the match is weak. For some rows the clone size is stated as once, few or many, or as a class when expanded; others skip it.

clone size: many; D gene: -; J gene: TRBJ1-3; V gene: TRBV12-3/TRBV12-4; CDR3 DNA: TGTGCCAGCAGTTTAGGTTCGACAGGTTCGAGCTCTGGAAACACCATATATTTT; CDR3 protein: CASSLGSTGSSSGNTIYF
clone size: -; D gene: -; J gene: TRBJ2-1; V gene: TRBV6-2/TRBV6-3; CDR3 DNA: TGTGCCAGCAGTTCCATCCGCGGGGACTCCTACAATGAGCAGTTCTTC; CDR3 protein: CASSSIRGDSYNEQFF
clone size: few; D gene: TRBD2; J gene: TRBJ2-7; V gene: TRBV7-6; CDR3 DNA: TGTGCCAGCAGCTTAACGGCGGGAGCCTTGTACGAGCAGTACTTC; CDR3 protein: CASSLTAGALYEQYF
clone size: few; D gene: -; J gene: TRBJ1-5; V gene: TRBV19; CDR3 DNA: TGTGCCAGTGGCCAGCCCCAGCATTTT; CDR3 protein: CASGQPQHF
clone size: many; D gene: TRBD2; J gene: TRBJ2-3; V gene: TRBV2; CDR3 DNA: TGTGCCAGCATGGTGGAGCGGGAGCGGTTCACAGATACGCAGTATTTT; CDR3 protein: CASMVERERFTDTQYF
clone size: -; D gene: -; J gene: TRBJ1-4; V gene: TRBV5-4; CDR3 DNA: TGTGCCAGCAGCACTCAGGGCGGGGGAGGCGAAAAACTGTTTTTT; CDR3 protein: CASSTQGGGGEKLFF
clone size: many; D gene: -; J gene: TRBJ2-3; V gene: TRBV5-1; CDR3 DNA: TGCGCCAGCAGCTCCTCGTCGGAACCTACAGATACGCAGTATTTT; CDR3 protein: CASSSSSEPTDTQYF
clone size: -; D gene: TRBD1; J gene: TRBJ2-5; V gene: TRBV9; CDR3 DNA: TGTGCCAGCAGCGCGGGACAGGGGTGGATGAAGACCCAGTACTTC; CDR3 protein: CASSAGQGWMKTQYF
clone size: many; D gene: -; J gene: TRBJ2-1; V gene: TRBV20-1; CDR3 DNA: TGCAGTGCGACCACGGGCGAGCTCAGCTCCTACAATGAGCAGTTCTTC; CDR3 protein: CSATTGELSSYNEQFF
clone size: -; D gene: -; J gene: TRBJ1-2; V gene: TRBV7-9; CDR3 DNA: TGTGCCAGCAGCCCTCCTCGGGCGGGGGAAACTAACTATGGCTACACCTTC; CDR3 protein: CASSPPRAGETNYGYTF